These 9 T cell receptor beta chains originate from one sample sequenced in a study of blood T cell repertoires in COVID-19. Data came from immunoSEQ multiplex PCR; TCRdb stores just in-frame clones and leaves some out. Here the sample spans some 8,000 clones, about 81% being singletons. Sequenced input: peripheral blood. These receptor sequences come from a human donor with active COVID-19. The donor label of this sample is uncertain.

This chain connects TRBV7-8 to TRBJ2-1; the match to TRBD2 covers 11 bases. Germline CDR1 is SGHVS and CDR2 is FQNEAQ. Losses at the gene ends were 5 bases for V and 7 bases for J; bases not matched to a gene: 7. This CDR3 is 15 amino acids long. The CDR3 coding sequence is TGTGCCAGCAGCCTGGGGCTAGCGGGAGGTAATGAGCAGTTCTTC. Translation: CASSLGLAGGNEQFF.

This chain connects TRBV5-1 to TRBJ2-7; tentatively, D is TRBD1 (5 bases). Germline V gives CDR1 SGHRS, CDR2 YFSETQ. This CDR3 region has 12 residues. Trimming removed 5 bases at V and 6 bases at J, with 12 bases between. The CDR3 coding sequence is TGCGCCAGCAGGGTGACAGTGGGCGAGCAGTACTTC. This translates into CASRVTVGEQYF.

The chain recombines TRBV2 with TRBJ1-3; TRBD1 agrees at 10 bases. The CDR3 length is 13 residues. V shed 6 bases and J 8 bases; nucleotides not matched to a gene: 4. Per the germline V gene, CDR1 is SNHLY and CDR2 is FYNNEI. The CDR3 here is CASRTGGEDTIYF. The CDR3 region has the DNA TGTGCCAGCAGGACAGGGGGCGAAGACACCATATATTTT.

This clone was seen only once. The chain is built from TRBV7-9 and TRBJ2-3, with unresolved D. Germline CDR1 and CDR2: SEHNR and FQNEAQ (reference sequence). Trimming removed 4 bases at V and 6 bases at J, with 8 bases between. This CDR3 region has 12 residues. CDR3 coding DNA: TGTGCCAGCAGCTCCCTTGTGGATACGCAGTATTTT. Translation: CASSSLVDTQYF.

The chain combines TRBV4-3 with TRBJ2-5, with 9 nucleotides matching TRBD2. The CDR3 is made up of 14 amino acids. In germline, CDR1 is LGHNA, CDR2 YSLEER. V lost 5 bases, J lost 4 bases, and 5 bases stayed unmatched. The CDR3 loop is CASSRGLASETQYF. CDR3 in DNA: TGCGCCAGCAGCAGGGGACTAGCCTCAGAGACCCAGTACTTC.

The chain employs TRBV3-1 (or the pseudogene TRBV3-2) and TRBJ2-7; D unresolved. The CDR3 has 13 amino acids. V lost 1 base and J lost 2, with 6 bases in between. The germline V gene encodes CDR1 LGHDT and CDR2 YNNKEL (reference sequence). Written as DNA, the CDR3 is TGTGCCAGCAGCCAAGGGCAGACCTACGAGCAGTACTTC. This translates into CASSQGQTYEQYF.

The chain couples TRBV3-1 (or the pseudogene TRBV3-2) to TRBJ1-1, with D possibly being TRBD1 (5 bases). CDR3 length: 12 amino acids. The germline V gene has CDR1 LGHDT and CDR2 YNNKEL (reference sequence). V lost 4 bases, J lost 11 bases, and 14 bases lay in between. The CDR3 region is CASSRPPQGAFF. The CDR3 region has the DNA TGTGCCAGCAGCCGGCCTCCTCAGGGCGCTTTCTTT.

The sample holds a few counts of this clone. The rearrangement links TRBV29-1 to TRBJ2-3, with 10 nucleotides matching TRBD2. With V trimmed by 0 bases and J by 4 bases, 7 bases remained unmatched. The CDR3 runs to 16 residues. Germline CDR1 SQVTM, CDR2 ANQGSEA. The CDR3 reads CSVEEASGSISDTQYF. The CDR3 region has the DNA TGCAGCGTTGAAGAGGCTAGCGGGAGTATTTCAGATACGCAGTATTTT.

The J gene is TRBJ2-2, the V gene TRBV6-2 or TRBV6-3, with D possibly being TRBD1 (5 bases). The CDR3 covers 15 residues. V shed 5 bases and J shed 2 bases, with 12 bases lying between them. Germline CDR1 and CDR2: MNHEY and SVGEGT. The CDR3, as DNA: TGTGCCAGCAGTAGCTTTCAGGGAAACACCGGGGAGCTGTTTTTT. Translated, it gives CASSSFQGNTGELFF.